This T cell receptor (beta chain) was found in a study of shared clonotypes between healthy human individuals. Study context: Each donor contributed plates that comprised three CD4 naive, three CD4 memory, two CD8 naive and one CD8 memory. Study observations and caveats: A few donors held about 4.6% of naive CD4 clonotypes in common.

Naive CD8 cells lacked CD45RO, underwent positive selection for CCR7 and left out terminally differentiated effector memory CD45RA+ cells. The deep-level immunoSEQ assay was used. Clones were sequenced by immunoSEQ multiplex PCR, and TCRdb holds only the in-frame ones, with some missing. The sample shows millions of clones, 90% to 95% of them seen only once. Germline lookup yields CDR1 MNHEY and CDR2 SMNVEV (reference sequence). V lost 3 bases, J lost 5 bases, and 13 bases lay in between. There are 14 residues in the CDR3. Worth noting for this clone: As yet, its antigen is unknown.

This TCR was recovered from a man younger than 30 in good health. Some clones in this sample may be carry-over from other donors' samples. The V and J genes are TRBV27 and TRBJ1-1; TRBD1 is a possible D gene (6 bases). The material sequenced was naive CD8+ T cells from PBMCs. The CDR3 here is CASSFGGPPTEAFF. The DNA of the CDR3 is TGTGCCAGCAGTTTTGGGGGCCCTCCAACTGAAGCTTTCTTT.